These 15 T cell receptor beta chains were all obtained from the same sample, sequenced in a study of response to subunit inactivated influenza vaccine (dated by TCRdb to the late 2010s). Preparation of the library involved RT-PCR. Sequencing took place on an Illumina HiSeq 2500. In-frame beta chains were kept once TCRdb had trimmed the public reads at Q25 with fastp and called clones with MiXCR. Each record represents a unique CDR3 protein, reported with the most common genes and DNA among its rows. The sample table shows fewer than 400,000 distinct CDR3 sequences, and roughly 22% are seen once. More than 8.5% of the sample is held by the ten biggest clonotypes. The sequencing here drew on PBMCs from blood, taken less than 22 months after vaccination. The receptors stem from a man aged 50-75 years who received an inactivated influenza vaccine. Donor details come from another sample of the same person, matched by shared clones.

This clonotype was counted between two and nine times. This chain uses TRBV7-9 with TRBJ1-2; 9 bases are a match to TRBD1. V shed 4 bases and J 4 bases; nucleotides not matched to a gene: 4. The CDR3 is 14 residues long. Per the germline V gene, CDR1 is SEHNR and CDR2 is FQNEAQ (reference sequence). The CDR3 DNA reads as TGTGCCAGCAGCTCCGTACAGGGGGCCTATGGCTACACCTTC. Protein sequence: CASSSVQGAYGYTF.

In its sample, this clonotype was seen a few times. This chain uses TRBV7-9 with TRBJ1-1, with a possible D match to TRBD1 (5 bases). CDR1 and CDR2 from the germline V gene are SEHNR and FQNEAQ (reference sequence). The V and J ends lost 8 bases and 6 bases respectively, with 16 bases between them. The CDR3 sequence is 13 residues long. CDR3 amino acids: CASPQYQGPEAFF. CDR3 DNA: TGTGCCAGCCCCCAATACCAGGGTCCTGAAGCTTTCTTT.

This clonotype has only a few counts. The chain combines TRBV4-3 with TRBJ1-4, with a possible D match to TRBD1 (6 bases). Germline CDR1 and CDR2: LGHNA and YSLEER. Trimming removed 0 bases at V and 4 bases at J, with 18 bases between. The CDR3 sequence is 18 residues long. CDR3 residues: CASSQDGIRQANNEKLFF. CDR3 nucleotides: TGCGCCAGCAGCCAAGATGGAATCCGACAGGCAAATAATGAAAAACTGTTTTTT.

This chain joins TRBV20-1 and TRBJ2-1; the D gene is possibly TRBD2 (5 bases). The CDR3 covers 11 residues. From germline, CDR1 is DFQATT and CDR2 SNEGSKA (reference sequence). Trimming took off 8 bases at V and 7 bases at J, with 12 bases between the two ends. The CDR3 nucleotides are TGCAGTACCCAGCGGCGGAATGAGCAGTTCTTC. Translated, it gives CSTQRRNEQFF.

V gene TRBV27 combines with J gene TRBJ2-7, with a tentative D call TRBD1 (6 bases). This CDR3 contains 14 residues. Germline CDR1 and CDR2: MNHEY and SMNVEV (reference sequence). V dropped 5 bases and J dropped 4 bases, with 15 bases sitting between them. The CDR3 protein is CASSTATTGYEQYF. The CDR3 DNA reads as TGTGCCAGCAGTACCGCAACCACAGGGTACGAGCAGTACTTC.

The chain recombines TRBV18 with TRBJ2-7; 12 bases map to TRBD2. The trim removed 4 bases at V and 3 bases at J, leaving 4 bases unmatched. CDR3 length: 15 residues. Germline V gives CDR1 KGHSH, CDR2 LQKENI. CDR3 protein: CASSLPTSGSYEQYF. The CDR3 DNA reads as TGTGCCAGCTCACTGCCGACTAGCGGGAGCTACGAGCAGTACTTC.

This clonotype was counted between two and nine times. Written as DNA, the CDR3 is TGTGCCAGCAGTTTGACAATGGAGACCCAGTACTTC. Its protein is CASSLTMETQYF. This rearrangement joins TRBV6-2 or TRBV6-3 to TRBJ2-5; D is unresolved. V was trimmed by 4 bases and J by 5 bases, leaving 8 bases between them. Per germline, CDR1 MNHEY and CDR2 SVGEGT. This CDR3 contains 12 residues.

Here the CDR3 reads CASSYSIHLYSYEQYF. The CDR3 DNA follows: TGTGCCAGCAGTTACTCGATTCACCTCTACTCCTACGAGCAGTACTTC. The rearrangement uses TRBV6-5 and TRBJ2-7; D is ambiguous. The germline V gene encodes CDR1 MNHEY and CDR2 SVGAGI. V was shortened by 0 bases and J by 0 bases, with 12 bases between the two germline ends. The CDR3 covers 16 residues.

This clonotype was observed a handful of times. This chain connects TRBV20-1 to TRBJ1-3, with a possible D match to TRBD1 (5 bases). Germline values: CDR1 DFQATT, CDR2 SNEGSKA (reference sequence). This CDR3 is 15 amino acids long. The V end was cut by 0 bases, the J end by 2 bases, with 11 bases between. The chain's CDR3 is CSARDTGTAGNTIYF. DNA for the CDR3: TGCAGTGCTAGAGATACCGGGACGGCTGGAAACACCATATATTTT.

This clonotype was seen only a few times. V usage is TRBV5-1 and J usage is TRBJ1-2; D remains ambiguous. This CDR3 is built from 14 residues. Germline V lookup: CDR1 SGHRS, CDR2 YFSETQ. Trimming shortened V by 5 bases and J by 4 bases, and 15 bases separated the two germline ends. The CDR3 region is CASRSAVNSYGYTF. DNA of the CDR3: TGCGCCAGCAGATCGGCGGTGAACTCCTATGGCTACACCTTC.

The chain combines TRBV7-6 with TRBJ2-1, with TRBD2 matching over 14 bases. Per germline, CDR1 SGHVS and CDR2 FNYEAQ. The V segment lost 1 base and the J segment 4 bases; nucleotides outside the gene matches: 9. CDR3 length: 19 amino acids. The CDR3 DNA reads as TGTGCCAGCAGCTTAGGGGGACTAGCGGGAGCAGGGATTTACAATGAGCAGTTCTTC. Translation gives CASSLGGLAGAGIYNEQFF.

This clonotype was counted only a few times. The chain employs TRBV4-3 and TRBJ1-6; no definite D call. The germline gives CDR1 LGHNA, CDR2 YSLEER. Trimming stripped 1 base from V and 3 bases from J, with 7 bases between. The CDR3 has 15 amino acids. The CDR3 spells CASSQVWNYNSPLHF. The CDR3 nucleotides are TGCGCCAGCAGCCAAGTATGGAACTATAATTCACCCCTCCACTTT.

Only a few counts were recorded for this clonotype. The chain is built from TRBV30 and TRBJ1-6, with D perhaps matching TRBD1 (5 bases). Looked up from germline, CDR1 is GTSNPN and CDR2 is SVGIG (reference sequence). The CDR3 covers 15 residues. V was trimmed by 5 bases and J by 8 bases, leaving 19 bases between them. This chain's CDR3 is CAWQSPGKWDSPLHF. The DNA of the CDR3 is TGTGCCTGGCAAAGCCCAGGGAAGTGGGATTCACCCCTCCACTTT.

The table lists this clonotype with a few counts. The chain carries TRBV4-3 and TRBJ1-6; possible D gene TRBD1, 5 bases. V shed 0 bases and J shed 7 bases, with 10 bases lying between them. The CDR3 contains 15 residues. Germline V gene data show CDR1 as LGHNA and CDR2 as YSLEER. CDR3: CASSQDGGVNSPLHF. In nucleotides, the CDR3 is TGCGCCAGCAGCCAAGATGGGGGGGTCAATTCACCCCTCCACTTT.

The CDR3 region is CASSSPPSGGTYEQYF. The CDR3 coding sequence is TGTGCCAGCAGTTCCCCGCCTAGCGGGGGCACCTACGAGCAGTACTTC. The chain is built from TRBV28 and TRBJ2-7; 10 positions agree with TRBD2. The CDR3 runs 16 residues. The V and J ends lost 4 bases and 2 bases, in that order; junction bases with no gene match: 8. From germline, CDR1 is MDHEN and CDR2 SYDVKM.